These 25 T cell receptor beta chains were sequenced from one sample in a study of blood T cell repertoires in COVID-19. Libraries were prepared by immunoSEQ multiplex PCR; TCRdb keeps only in-frame clonotypes and omits some of them. Found here are 280,000 or so clones, approximately 86% of them singletons; the top ten hold 2% to 2.5%. The sample consisted of peripheral blood. All receptors come from a woman in her twenties or thirties who had recovered from COVID-19.

The chain combines TRBV4-1 with TRBJ2-7; 7 positions match TRBD2. The germline V gene encodes CDR1 MGHRA and CDR2 YSYEKL. This CDR3 has 15 residues. After removal of 1 base from V and 7 bases from J, the junction contained 10 bases not matched to a gene. Here the CDR3 reads CASSQVWLAVQEQYF. CDR3 sequence (DNA): TGCGCCAGCAGCCAAGTCTGGCTAGCGGTCCAGGAGCAGTACTTC.

The chain has TRBV2 and TRBJ1-6; D not certain. Trimming removed 6 bases from V and 11 bases from J, with 14 bases in between. CDR1 and CDR2 from the germline V gene are SNHLY and FYNNEI. This CDR3 has 13 amino acids. The CDR3 spells CASSDEARAPLHF. CDR3 DNA: TGTGCCAGCAGCGACGAGGCCCGGGCACCCCTCCACTTT.

The chain links TRBV28 to TRBJ1-5; D may be TRBD1 (6 bases). V gave up 5 bases and J gave up 4 bases, with 15 bases separating them. Germline lookup yields CDR1 MDHEN and CDR2 SYDVKM. The CDR3 consists of 15 residues. The CDR3 loop reads CASSRQTGSNQPQHF. CDR3 nucleotide sequence: TGTGCCAGCAGTAGACAAACAGGGTCAAATCAGCCCCAGCATTTT.

CDR3 in amino acids: CATSRDFGAGNTIYF. As DNA, the CDR3 is TGTGCCACCAGCAGAGATTTCGGGGCTGGAAACACCATATATTTT. The chain links TRBV15 to TRBJ1-3; D not resolved. The V end lost 0 bases, the J end lost 2 bases, and 8 bases lay between the germline ends. The CDR3 is 15 amino acids. The V gene's germline CDR1 is LNHNV and CDR2 YYDKDF (reference sequence).

The chain combines TRBV7-2 with TRBJ2-1; 7 bases are shared with TRBD2. Losses at the gene ends were 3 bases for V and 2 bases for J; bases not matched to a gene: 1. Germline V CDR1 and CDR2: SGHTA, FQGNSA. This CDR3 is built from 14 residues. CDR3 in amino acids: CASSFGLAYNEQFF. The CDR3 region has the DNA TGTGCCAGCAGCTTTGGACTAGCCTACAATGAGCAGTTCTTC.

The V and J genes are TRBV27 and TRBJ1-4; perhaps TRBD1 as D (6 bases). The CDR3 consists of 13 residues. Germline V gives CDR1 MNHEY, CDR2 SMNVEV (reference sequence). Trimming cost V 3 bases and J 8 bases, with 10 bases left between them. Written as DNA, the CDR3 is TGTGCCAGCAGTTTGGGGGCGCGAGAAAAACTGTTTTTT. This translates into CASSLGAREKLFF. The whole variable domain, filled in from reference TRBV27 and TRBJ1-4, reads EAQVTQNPRYLITVTGKKLTVTCSQNMNHEYMSWYRQDPGLGLRQIYYSMNVEVTDKGDVPEGYKVSRKEKRNFPLILESPSPNQTSLYFCASSLGAREKLFFGSGTQLSVL.

About this clone itself: Other DNA sequences in this specimen translate into the identical CDR3. This sequence joins TRBV7-9 and TRBJ1-3, with D unresolved. Germline CDR1 and CDR2: SEHNR and FQNEAQ (reference sequence). The CDR3 totals 12 residues. Trimming shortened V by 5 bases and J by 1 base, and 3 bases separated the two germline ends. Here the CDR3 DNA reads TGTGCCAGCAGCCCGTCTGGAAACACCATATATTTT. Its protein is CASSPSGNTIYF.

A single count supports this clone. This sequence joins TRBV10-1 and TRBJ2-7; 9 nucleotides match TRBD2. V lost 6 bases and J lost 2; bases outside the gene matches: 5. The germline V gene has CDR1 WNHNN and CDR2 SYGVQD (reference sequence). This CDR3 has 14 amino acids. The CDR3 DNA reads TGCGCCAGCAGCCCTAGCGGGACTACCTACGAGCAGTACTTC. This gives the protein CASSPSGTTYEQYF.

This chain uses TRBV24-1 with TRBJ2-5; TRBD1 matches 7 bases. The CDR3 totals 14 residues. The germline V gene has CDR1 KGHDR and CDR2 SFDVKD. Germline trimming cut 4 bases from V and 6 bases from J; bases unmatched to any gene: 7. The chain's CDR3 is CATSDADRAKTQYF. The CDR3, as DNA: TGTGCCACCAGTGACGCCGACAGGGCGAAGACCCAGTACTTC.

This chain joins TRBV27 and TRBJ1-6, with 9 nucleotides matching TRBD1. The CDR3 has 14 residues. J lost 7 bases, V lost 4 bases, and 2 bases had no gene match. CDR1 MNHEY and CDR2 SMNVEV come from the germline V gene (reference sequence). CDR3 nucleotides: TGTGCCAGCAGTTGGACAGGGGAGAATTCACCCCTCCACTTT. This encodes CASSWTGENSPLHF.

The chain has TRBV5-1 and TRBJ2-3; TRBD2 matches 7 bases. J was trimmed by 4 bases and V by 2 bases; bases with no gene match: 7. The CDR3 totals 15 residues. CDR1 SGHRS and CDR2 YFSETQ come from the germline V gene. DNA for the CDR3: TGCGCCAGCAGCTTCAGCCTGGGGGGGTCAGATACGCAGTATTTT. The encoded protein is CASSFSLGGSDTQYF.

V is TRBV5-1 and J is TRBJ2-7, with TRBD1 matching over 7 bases. CDR1 SGHRS and CDR2 YFSETQ come from the germline V gene. The CDR3 contains 15 residues. The trim removed 3 bases at V and 3 bases at J, leaving 9 bases unmatched. This chain's CDR3 is CASSSTGDFFYEQYF. The CDR3 DNA reads as TGCGCCAGCAGCTCTACAGGGGATTTTTTCTACGAGCAGTACTTC. Full variable domain (remainder filled in from reference TRBV5-1 and TRBJ2-7): KAGVTQTPRYLIKTRGQQVTLSCSPISGHRSVSWYQQTPGQGLQFLFEYFSETQRNKGNFPGRFSGRQFSNSRSEMNVSTLELGDSALYLCASSSTGDFFYEQYFGPGTRLTVT.

The chain couples TRBV27 to TRBJ2-6, with D unclear. V was shortened by 5 bases and J by 0 bases, with 8 bases between the two germline ends. Germline lookup yields CDR1 MNHEY and CDR2 SMNVEV (reference sequence). CDR3 length: 15 residues. This chain's CDR3 is CASSLSISGANVLTF. In DNA, the CDR3 is TGTGCCAGCAGTCTTTCTATCTCTGGGGCCAACGTCCTGACTTTC. The full variable domain, its missing parts supplied by reference TRBV27 and TRBJ2-6, is EAQVTQNPRYLITVTGKKLTVTCSQNMNHEYMSWYRQDPGLGLRQIYYSMNVEVTDKGDVPEGYKVSRKEKRNFPLILESPSPNQTSLYFCASSLSISGANVLTFGAGSRLTVL.

The chain joins TRBV7-9 to TRBJ2-7; 7 bases agree with TRBD1. Trimming cost V 5 bases and J 6 bases; bases outside gene matches: 10. The germline V gene encodes CDR1 SEHNR and CDR2 FQNEAQ (reference sequence). The CDR3 consists of 14 residues. DNA for the CDR3: TGTGCCAGCAGCCTTATGGACAGGCACGGCGAGCAGTACTTC. It translates to CASSLMDRHGEQYF.

The chain is built from TRBV4-2 and TRBJ1-2, with D perhaps TRBD1 (6 bases). The CDR3 length is 13 residues. Germline assignment: CDR1 LGHNA and CDR2 YNFKEQ. V was cut by 0 bases and J by 8 bases, with 10 bases left in between. For the CDR3, the DNA is TGTGCCAGCAGCCAAGATCGGACAGCAGGCTACACCTTC. Its protein is CASSQDRTAGYTF.

This rearrangement joins TRBV11-2 to TRBJ2-7, with a possible D match to TRBD2 (6 bases). V gave up 5 bases and J gave up 4 bases, with 18 bases separating them. This CDR3 is built from 15 residues. CDR1 and CDR2 from the germline V gene are SGHAT and FQNNGV. Here the CDR3 reads CASSAGLLGGYEQYF. CDR3 in DNA: TGTGCCAGCAGCGCCGGACTCCTTGGAGGGTACGAGCAGTACTTC.

CDR3 protein: CASSGLATRTVGEQFF. CDR3 coding DNA: TGTGCCAGCAGTGGCCTAGCGACCAGGACCGTTGGGGAGCAGTTCTTC. This chain joins TRBV25-1 and TRBJ2-1, with a weak D call TRBD2 (6 bases). Germline-derived CDR1 and CDR2 are MGHDK and SYGVNS. This CDR3 has 16 residues. V lost 4 bases to trimming and J lost 10 bases, with 23 bases between them.

V and J are TRBV5-6 and TRBJ2-1; TRBD2 matches 14 bases. With 0 bases clipped from V and 7 bases from J, the junction kept 0 bases outside the gene matches. CDR3 length: 15 residues. Looked up from germline, CDR1 is SGHDT and CDR2 is YYEEEE. CDR3 DNA: TGTGCCAGCAGCTTGGGACTAGCGGGGGGGAATGAGCAGTTCTTC. Its protein is CASSLGLAGGNEQFF.

For this clone: This sample also contains other DNA sequences that code for the same CDR3. V is TRBV11-3 and J is TRBJ2-2; TRBD1 aligns across 9 bases. There are 14 residues in the CDR3. Germline lookup yields CDR1 SGHNT and CDR2 YENEEA. The V and J ends lost 5 bases and 5 bases, in that order; junction bases with no gene match: 3. Here the CDR3 reads CASSPGTGTGELFF. The CDR3 region has the DNA TGTGCCAGCAGCCCCGGGACAGGGACCGGGGAGCTGTTTTTT.

J is TRBJ2-3 and V is TRBV9, with 10 bases lining up with TRBD2. V was clipped by 5 bases and J by 2 bases; unmatched bases: 8. This CDR3 has 16 amino acids. Germline V gives CDR1 SGDLS, CDR2 YYNGEE. CDR3 sequence (DNA): TGTGCCAGCAGGAGATCCGGACTAGCGGACACAGATACGCAGTATTTT. Its translation: CASRRSGLADTDTQYF.

The chain joins TRBV4-1 to TRBJ1-6; D remains unclear. Trimming stripped 6 bases from V and 7 bases from J, with 16 bases between. The CDR3 consists of 15 residues. The germline V gene has CDR1 MGHRA and CDR2 YSYEKL. The CDR3 here is CASSQHLVENSPLHF. CDR3 nucleotide sequence: TGCGCCAGCAGTCAACACCTAGTGGAGAATTCACCCCTCCACTTT.

This rearrangement joins TRBV3-1 (or the pseudogene TRBV3-2) to TRBJ2-1, with 11 bases matching TRBD1. V shed 4 bases and J 9 bases; nucleotides not matched to a gene: 5. CDR3 length equals 14 residues. Germline assignment: CDR1 LGHDT and CDR2 YNNKEL (reference sequence). DNA of the CDR3: TGTGCCAGCAGCCGCGGGACAGGGGGGTTTGAGCAGTTCTTC. It codes for CASSRGTGGFEQFF.

The chain uses TRBV5-4 and TRBJ2-7, with TRBD1 matching over 9 bases. CDR1 is SGHNT, CDR2 YYREEE, per germline (reference sequence). V lost 0 bases and J lost 2; bases outside the gene matches: 6. The CDR3 extends over 16 amino acids. CDR3 bases: TGTGCCAGCAGCTTGGTCGGGACAGGGCTTACCTACGAGCAGTACTTC. As protein: CASSLVGTGLTYEQYF.

The V gene is TRBV20-1, the J gene TRBJ2-5, with unresolved D. Germline V gene sequence: CDR1 DFQATT, CDR2 SNEGSKA (reference sequence). There are 11 residues in the CDR3. V lost 8 bases and J 1 base, leaving 8 bases between the germline ends. CDR3 region: CSPESQETQYF. For the CDR3, the DNA is TGCAGTCCCGAGAGCCAAGAGACCCAGTACTTC.

The chain links TRBV28 to TRBJ2-3; D perhaps matches TRBD2 (5 bases). Per the germline V gene, CDR1 is MDHEN and CDR2 is SYDVKM. The V end was cut by 3 bases, the J end by 5 bases, with 15 bases between. The CDR3 is made up of 15 amino acids. The CDR3 bases are TGTGCCAGCAGTTTGAGGGTCGGAGGAGTAGATACGCAGTATTTT. Amino acids: CASSLRVGGVDTQYF.